The 15 T cell receptor beta chains below were found in one sample sequenced in a study of regulatory dendritic cells for organ transplantation. These receptors have no known antigen. Sorted subsets were CFSE-labeled and cultured four to six days with allogeneic dendritic cells. Sequencing was performed with immunoSEQ multiplex PCR; in TCRdb, only in-frame clones are kept and a portion is missing. The sample records around 8,000 clones, roughly 67% being singletons. Material for sequencing was memory CD4+ T cells from blood cultured with dendritic cells. Subset: CD45RO+ memory T cells. The origin of the receptors is a human donor in good health.

The chain combines TRBV5-4 with TRBJ1-3, with 11 bases aligning to TRBD1. Germline loops: CDR1 SGHNT, CDR2 YYREEE (reference sequence). CDR3 size: 13 residues. Trimming removed 7 bases from V and 4 bases from J; junction bases left unmatched: 1. The CDR3, as DNA: TGTGCCAGCGGACAGGGGGCAGGAAACACCATATATTTT. This translates into CASGQGAGNTIYF.

This clone is medium-sized (0.01 to 0.1%). Here the CDR3 DNA reads TGTGCCAGCAGGGATCTAGTAGCCACCGGGGAGCTGTTTTTT. Translated: CASRDLVATGELFF. The J gene is TRBJ2-2, the V gene TRBV2; D not resolved. The CDR3 contains 14 residues. V was pared by 6 bases and J by 4 bases, with 12 bases between. Germline lookup yields CDR1 SNHLY and CDR2 FYNNEI.

The chain couples TRBV5-1 to TRBJ2-2; tentatively, D is TRBD1 (6 bases). V lost 2 bases and J 6 bases, leaving 14 bases between the germline ends. CDR1 and CDR2 from the germline V gene are SGHRS and YFSETQ. This CDR3 has 15 amino acids. The chain's CDR3 is CASSFGQIGAGELFF. The CDR3 coding sequence is TGCGCCAGCAGCTTTGGACAGATCGGGGCCGGGGAGCTGTTTTTT.

This clone turned up a few times. The genes are TRBV29-1 and TRBJ1-2; 8 bases align to TRBD1. Germline V gene sequence: CDR1 SQVTM, CDR2 ANQGSEA. The CDR3 spans 14 residues. J was trimmed by 7 bases and V by 5 bases; bases with no gene match: 12. CDR3 sequence (DNA): TGCAGCGTTCTTAACCTGGACAGGGTTGGTGGCTACACCTTC. Translation gives CSVLNLDRVGGYTF.

The chain has TRBV2 and TRBJ1-6; 7 bases agree with TRBD1. The germline V gene encodes CDR1 SNHLY and CDR2 FYNNEI. V lost 5 bases, J lost 11 bases, and 6 bases stayed unmatched. This CDR3 comprises 13 residues. CDR3 bases: TGTGCCAGCAGTTCCACGGGACAGACACCCCTCCACTTT. Its protein product is CASSSTGQTPLHF.

This clone was counted between two and nine times. V and J are TRBV7-9 and TRBJ1-5; unclear D gene. CDR3 size: 14 residues. V was cut by 0 bases and J by 7 bases, with 10 bases left in between. Germline CDR1 SEHNR, CDR2 FQNEAQ (reference sequence). The CDR3 DNA follows: TGTGCCAGCAGCTTAGCCACCAGTAGCCAGCCCCAGCATTTT. Encoded protein: CASSLATSSQPQHF.

The rearrangement joins TRBV5-1 to TRBJ2-5; 9 positions agree with TRBD1. V gave up 4 bases and J gave up 2 bases; unmatched junction bases: 27. The CDR3 covers 22 residues. Germline V gene data show CDR1 as SGHRS and CDR2 as YFSETQ. The CDR3 spells CASSRRPPGQGVGGALQETQYF. The CDR3 DNA reads as TGCGCCAGCAGCAGGAGACCTCCGGGACAGGGCGTAGGCGGGGCGTTACAAGAGACCCAGTACTTC.

V usage is TRBV7-3 and J usage is TRBJ2-5; 7 bases fit TRBD2. The CDR3 covers 13 residues. Germline CDR1 reads SGHTA; CDR2 reads FQGTGA. J gave up 4 bases and V 2 bases, and 1 base lay outside the gene matches. For the CDR3, the DNA is TGTGCCAGCAGCTTAGGGAGGGGAGAGACCCAGTACTTC. Translation: CASSLGRGETQYF.

The rearrangement links TRBV5-1 to TRBJ1-4, with 7 bases that match TRBD1. The CDR3 consists of 15 residues. CDR1 is SGHRS and CDR2 is YFSETQ in the germline V gene. Unmatched junction bases numbered 7, after V lost 4 bases and J lost 4 bases. CDR3 protein: CASSLSTGYNEKLFF. In DNA, the CDR3 is TGCGCCAGCAGCCTTTCGACAGGGTATAATGAAAAACTGTTTTTT.

Concerning this clone: An end of the junction differs from the germline gene, which may be a read error. J is TRBJ2-2 and V is TRBV5-5, with 10 nucleotides matching TRBD2. The germline V gene encodes CDR1 SGHKS and CDR2 YYEKEE (reference sequence). The length of the CDR3 is 16 residues. CDR3 in amino acids: CASSQAGGRRTGELFF. In nucleotides, the CDR3 is TGCGCCAGCAGCCAAGCGGGGGGGCGCCGCACCGGGGAGCTGTTTTTT.

The J gene is TRBJ1-1, the V gene TRBV5-1; unclear D gene. Germline V gives CDR1 SGHRS, CDR2 YFSETQ. Between the trimmed V and J ends, which lost 0 bases and 1 base, there was a span of 10 bases. The CDR3 totals 15 residues. The CDR3 bases are TGCGCCAGCAGCTTGGGAGGACGGGGGAACACTGAAGCTTTCTTT. Translating it yields CASSLGGRGNTEAFF.

This clone has more than one count but fewer than ten. The chain links TRBV10-1 to TRBJ2-3; a possible D gene is TRBD2 (5 bases). V was clipped by 10 bases and J by 8 bases, with 28 bases between them. Germline V lookup: CDR1 WNHNN, CDR2 SYGVQD (reference sequence). This CDR3 comprises 16 residues. CDR3 residues: CANCTFRLGDGCTQYF. The CDR3 region has the DNA TGCGCCAACTGTACCTTTCGACTGGGAGATGGATGTACGCAGTATTTT.

V usage is TRBV7-6 and J usage is TRBJ2-2; TRBD2 is a possible D gene (5 bases). The V and J ends lost 5 bases and 0 bases respectively, with 13 bases between them. In germline, CDR1 is SGHVS, CDR2 FNYEAQ. The CDR3 is made up of 16 amino acids. The CDR3 is CASSPRPGTNTGELFF. The DNA of the CDR3 is TGTGCCAGCAGCCCCCGGCCGGGGACGAACACCGGGGAGCTGTTTTTT. Complete variable domain (other parts from reference TRBV7-6 and TRBJ2-2): GAGVSQSPRYKVTKRGQDVALRCDPISGHVSLYWYRQALGQGPEFLTYFNYEAQQDKSGLPNDRFSAERPEGSISTLTIQRTEQRDSAMYRCASSPRPGTNTGELFFGEGSRLTVL.

This clone was seen only a few times. The gene calls are TRBV6-6 and TRBJ2-7; 10 bases fit TRBD1. This CDR3 is 15 amino acids long. The junction had 10 bases not matched to a gene; V was cut back by 6 bases and J by 5 bases. The germline V gene has CDR1 MNHNY and CDR2 SVGAGI (reference sequence). This CDR3 is CASRQNRDRGNEQYF. The CDR3 coding sequence is TGTGCCAGCAGACAAAACCGGGACAGGGGAAACGAGCAGTACTTC.

Comment on this clone: The same CDR3 can be traced to other DNA sequences in this sample. The rearrangement uses TRBV9 and TRBJ2-2; TRBD2 agrees at 8 bases. The CDR3 runs 15 residues. V shed 3 bases, J shed 5 bases, and the junction held 6 bases outside the gene matches. Germline V gene sequence: CDR1 SGDLS, CDR2 YYNGEE. The CDR3 nucleotides are TGTGCCAGCAGCGCCGGGGGGGCAAGGACCGGGGAGCTGTTTTTT. Its protein is CASSAGGARTGELFF.